This T cell receptor (beta chain) was sequenced for a study of neurological immune-mediated disorders. This clonotype was seen ten or more times. Its specificity is unknown. Study conclusions and caveats: Phylogenetic grouping assigned the repertoires of 18 of 34 multiple sclerosis patients to a single related-CDR3 cluster, representing a possible signature.

Libraries used 2 million unsorted PBMCs kept frozen in RNAlater. With 10-nucleotide random UMIs included, cDNA was synthesized by 5'RACE. TCRdb itself ran the 5' RACE reads through MiXCR, one entry per CDR3 protein. The sample yields tens of thousands of distinct CDR3 sequences, 3% to 4% seen once. Sequenced material: PBMCs. This sequence originates from a woman aged 45-59 years with multiple sclerosis.

CDR3 sequence: CASSLGTGANTGELFF. In DNA, the CDR3 is TGTGCCAGCAGCTTGGGGACAGGAGCGAACACCGGGGAGCTGTTTTTT. The rearrangement joins TRBV7-2 to TRBJ2-2; 8 positions match TRBD1. Germline CDR1 is SGHTA and CDR2 is FQGNSA. The CDR3 consists of 16 residues. V gave up 3 bases and J gave up 0 bases; unmatched junction bases: 3.